A single TCR beta chain is shown here with its context. Its antigen is not identified. The study ran its PCR with 60 Vbeta and 13 Jbeta primers. Sequencing was performed with immunoSEQ multiplex PCR; in TCRdb, only in-frame clones are kept and a portion is missing. The table records over 75,000 clones, roughly 80% of them present only once. This sample is drawn from a study of cytomegalovirus exposure and HLA in healthy donors. Study results and limitations: Most TCR beta V segments were productive about 87% or about 30% of the time in an earlier analysis.

The CDR3 covers 16 residues. Germline CDR1 is MNHNY and CDR2 is SVGAGI (reference sequence). The chain couples TRBV6-6 to TRBJ2-5, with 9 positions matching TRBD1. The J call may be wrong; the DNA end is better matched by TRBJ2-7. The TCR sequence derives from a man in his 60s in good health and CMV-seropositive. Sequencing was done on a sample of PBMCs. The CDR3: CASRKGWDRATYEQYF. In DNA, the CDR3 is TGTGCCAGCAGAAAAGGTTGGGACAGGGCCACCTACGAGCAGTACTTC.